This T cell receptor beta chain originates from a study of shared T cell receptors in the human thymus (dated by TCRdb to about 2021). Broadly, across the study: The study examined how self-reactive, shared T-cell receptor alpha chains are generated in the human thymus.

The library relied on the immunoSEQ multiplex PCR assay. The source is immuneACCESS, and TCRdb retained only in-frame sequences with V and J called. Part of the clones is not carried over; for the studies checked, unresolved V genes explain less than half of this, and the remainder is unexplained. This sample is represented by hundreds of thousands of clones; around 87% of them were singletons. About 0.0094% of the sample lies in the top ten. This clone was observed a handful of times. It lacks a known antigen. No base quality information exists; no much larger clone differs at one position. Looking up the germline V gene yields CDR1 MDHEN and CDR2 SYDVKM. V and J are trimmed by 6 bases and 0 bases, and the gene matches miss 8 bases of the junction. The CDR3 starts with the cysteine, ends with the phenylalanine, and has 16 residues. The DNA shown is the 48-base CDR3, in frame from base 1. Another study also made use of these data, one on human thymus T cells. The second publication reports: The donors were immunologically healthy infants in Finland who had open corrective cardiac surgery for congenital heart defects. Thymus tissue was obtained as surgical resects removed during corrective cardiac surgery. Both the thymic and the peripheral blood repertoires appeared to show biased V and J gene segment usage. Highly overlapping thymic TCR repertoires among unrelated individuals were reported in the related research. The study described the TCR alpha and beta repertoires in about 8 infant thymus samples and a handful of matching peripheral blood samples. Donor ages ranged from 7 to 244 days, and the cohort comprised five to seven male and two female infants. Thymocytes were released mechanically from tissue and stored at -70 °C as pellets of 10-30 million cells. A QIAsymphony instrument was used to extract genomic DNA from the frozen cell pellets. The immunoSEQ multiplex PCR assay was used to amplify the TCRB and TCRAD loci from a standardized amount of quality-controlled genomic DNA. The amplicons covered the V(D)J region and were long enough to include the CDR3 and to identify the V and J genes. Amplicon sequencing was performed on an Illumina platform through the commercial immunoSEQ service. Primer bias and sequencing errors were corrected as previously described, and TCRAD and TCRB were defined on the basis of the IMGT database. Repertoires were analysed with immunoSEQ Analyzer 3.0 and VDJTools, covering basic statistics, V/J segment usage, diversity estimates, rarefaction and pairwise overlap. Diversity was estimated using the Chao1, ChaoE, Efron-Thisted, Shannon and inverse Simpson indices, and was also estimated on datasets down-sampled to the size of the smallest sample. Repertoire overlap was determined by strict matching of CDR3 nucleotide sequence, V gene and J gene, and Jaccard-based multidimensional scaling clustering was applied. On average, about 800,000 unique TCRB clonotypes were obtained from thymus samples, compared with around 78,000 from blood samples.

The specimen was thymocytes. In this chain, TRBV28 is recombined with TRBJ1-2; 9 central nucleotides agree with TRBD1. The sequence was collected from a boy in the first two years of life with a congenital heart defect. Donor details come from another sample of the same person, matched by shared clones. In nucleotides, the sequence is TGTGCCAGCAGGAGACAGGGGGATAGTTCTAACTATGGCTACACCTTC. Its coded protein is CASRRQGDSSNYGYTF.